These 2 T cell receptor beta chains were all obtained from the same sample, sequenced in a study of blood T cell repertoires in COVID-19. Profiling relied on immunoSEQ multiplex PCR, and the TCRdb table lists in-frame clones only, not all of them. Of just over 150,000 clones in the sample, around 92% were seen once. What was sequenced was peripheral blood. These receptors all stem from a man younger than 45 with COVID-19, enrolled during active disease.

The V and J genes are TRBV6-5 and TRBJ2-5, with TRBD1 as a possible D gene (6 bases). This CDR3 comprises 13 residues. CDR1 is MNHEY, CDR2 SVGAGI, per germline. The V and J ends lost 7 bases and 1 base respectively, with 10 bases between them. CDR3 region: CASTRQAQETQYF. In DNA, the CDR3 is TGTGCCAGCACCCGACAGGCCCAAGAGACCCAGTACTTC.

This chain uses TRBV28 with TRBJ2-7, with TRBD1 identical over 8 bases. Germline V gene lookup returns CDR1 MDHEN and CDR2 SYDVKM. The V gene end was trimmed by 4 bases and the J gene end by 3 bases; junction bases not matched to a gene: 5. The length of the CDR3 is 14 residues. This CDR3 reads CASSSGQADYEQYF. CDR3 nucleotide sequence: TGTGCCAGCAGTTCGGGACAGGCAGACTACGAGCAGTACTTC.